This T cell receptor beta chain was captured in a study of blood T cells in healthy people across ages. Study results and limitations: Aged donors had fewer naive CD4+ cells and lower diversity than long-lived donors.

A J-beta primer mix and a sample-barcoded 5' primer were used in a second PCR of about 7 to 12 cycles. In TCRdb, the 5' RACE reads were re-called with MiXCR into one record per CDR3 protein. The profile shows 1.5 million to 2 million distinct CDR3 sequences, 35% to 50% of them singletons. With regard to this clonotype: Antigen unknown.

The TCR comes from a human donor in good health. Sequencing used blood.

The CDR3 region is CASSSRGLAGGPGEQFF. In DNA, the CDR3 is TGCGCCAGCAGCTCCCGCGGACTAGCGGGGGGGCCGGGTGAGCAGTTCTTC. The rearrangement joins TRBV5-1 to TRBJ2-1, with TRBD2 matching over 15 bases. CDR1 is SGHRS and CDR2 is YFSETQ in the germline V gene. The CDR3 has 17 residues. Trimming at V came to 3 bases and at J to 9 bases, leaving 10 bases not matched to a gene. The full variable domain, completed using reference TRBV5-1 and TRBJ2-1, is KAGVTQTPRYLIKTRGQQVTLSCSPISGHRSVSWYQQTPGQGLQFLFEYFSETQRNKGNFPGRFSGRQFSNSRSEMNVSTLELGDSALYLCASSSRGLAGGPGEQFFGPGTRLTVL.